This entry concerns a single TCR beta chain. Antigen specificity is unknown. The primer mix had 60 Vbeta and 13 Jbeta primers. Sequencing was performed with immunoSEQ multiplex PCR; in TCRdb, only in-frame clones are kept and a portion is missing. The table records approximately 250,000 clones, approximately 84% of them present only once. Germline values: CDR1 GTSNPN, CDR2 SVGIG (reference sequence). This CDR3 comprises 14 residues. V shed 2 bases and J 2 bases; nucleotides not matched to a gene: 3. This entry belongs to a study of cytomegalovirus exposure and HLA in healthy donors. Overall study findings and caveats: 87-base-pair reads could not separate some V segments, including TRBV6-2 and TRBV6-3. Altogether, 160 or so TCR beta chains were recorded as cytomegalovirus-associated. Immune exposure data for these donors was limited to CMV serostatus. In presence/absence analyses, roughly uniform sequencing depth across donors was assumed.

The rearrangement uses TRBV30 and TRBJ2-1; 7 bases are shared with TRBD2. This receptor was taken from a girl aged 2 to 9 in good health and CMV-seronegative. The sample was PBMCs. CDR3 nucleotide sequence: TGTGCCTGGAGTCCACTAGCGACCTACAATGAGCAGTTCTTC. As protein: CAWSPLATYNEQFF.